Shown below are 8 T cell receptor beta chains from a single sample sequenced in a study of beta chain features in type 1 diabetes. The study's findings and limits: In all four CD4+ subsets, TCRB CDR3 length was significantly, moderately reduced in type 1 diabetes.

The sequenced template was cDNA made from the entire isolated RNA. Method: immunoSEQ multiplex PCR; TCRdb's copy keeps in-frame clones and lacks some. The sample includes hundreds of thousands of clones, about an eighth of them seen just once. Antigen specificity for these receptors is unknown. Sequences were obtained from naive CD4+ T cells from blood. The receptor source for this set is a man aged 18-30 years with type 1 diabetes.

This clone was seen a few times. This chain connects TRBV27 to TRBJ1-2, with D uncertain. Germline V gene sequence: CDR1 MNHEY, CDR2 SMNVEV (reference sequence). This CDR3 has 14 residues. Between the trimmed V and J ends, which lost 0 bases and 3 bases, there was a span of 8 bases. The CDR3 here is CASSLSGGDYGYTF. The CDR3 DNA sequence: TGTGCCAGCAGTTTATCGGGTGGAGACTATGGCTACACCTTC.

V usage is TRBV27 and J usage is TRBJ2-3; D might be TRBD1 (6 bases). Between the trimmed V and J ends, which lost 5 bases and 0 bases, there was a span of 18 bases. The CDR3 totals 17 residues. Germline V lookup: CDR1 MNHEY, CDR2 SMNVEV (reference sequence). The CDR3 here is CASSPVGAPLSTDTQYF. As DNA, the CDR3 is TGTGCCAGCAGTCCGGTGGGGGCACCCCTTAGCACAGATACGCAGTATTTT.

V and J are TRBV15 and TRBJ2-1; 10 positions match TRBD2. J lost 7 bases, V lost 0 bases, and 12 bases had no gene match. The CDR3 runs 18 residues. The germline V gene encodes CDR1 LNHNV and CDR2 YYDKDF (reference sequence). CDR3 coding DNA: TGTGCCACCAGCAGAGATCCTAGCGGGAGTTCGATATGGAATGAGCAGTTCTTC. It is translated as CATSRDPSGSSIWNEQFF.

The chain recombines TRBV29-1 with TRBJ1-1; 9 bases are shared with TRBD1. This CDR3 contains 15 residues. Germline CDR1 is SQVTM and CDR2 is ANQGSEA. The J segment lost 4 bases and the V segment lost 1 base, leaving 7 bases of the junction unmatched. CDR3 DNA: TGCAGCGTTGAAGTGGCGGGACAGGGACGCACTGAAGCTTTCTTT. Translated, it gives CSVEVAGQGRTEAFF.

This clone turned up a few times. V usage is TRBV29-1 and J usage is TRBJ2-1; D gene unclear. The CDR3 contains 12 residues. V was cut by 3 bases and J by 7 bases, with 10 bases left in between. Germline values: CDR1 SQVTM, CDR2 ANQGSEA. The CDR3 region has the DNA TGCAGCGTTGACTCCCTTAGGAATGAGCAGTTCTTC. Protein sequence: CSVDSLRNEQFF.

This clone appeared a few times. The chain uses TRBV6-5 and TRBJ1-5, with D possibly matching TRBD1 (6 bases). Per the germline V gene, CDR1 is MNHEY and CDR2 is SVGAGI. This CDR3 is 15 amino acids long. The V and J ends lost 6 bases and 3 bases respectively, with 15 bases between them. The DNA of the CDR3 is TGTGCCAGCAGAAGAGCCTACAGGGACAATCAGCCCCAGCATTTT. Protein sequence: CASRRAYRDNQPQHF.

The J gene is TRBJ2-5, the V gene TRBV18; either TRBD1 or TRBD2 may fit D (5 bases each). This CDR3 is built from 14 residues. The germline V and J ends were trimmed by 4 bases and 5 bases, with 14 bases remaining between them. CDR1 and CDR2 from the germline V gene are KGHSH and LQKENI. The CDR3 sequence: CASSQGTDGETQYF. The CDR3 DNA reads TGTGCCAGCTCACAAGGGACGGACGGGGAGACCCAGTACTTC.

V and J are TRBV18 and TRBJ2-7, with no clear D. The V end was cut by 3 bases, the J end by 5 bases, with 11 bases between. The CDR3 loop spans 13 amino acids. Looked up from germline, CDR1 is KGHSH and CDR2 is LQKENI. CDR3 region: CASSPTPFNEQYF. The DNA for the CDR3 is TGTGCCAGCTCACCTACCCCCTTCAACGAGCAGTACTTC.